This T cell receptor beta chain stems from a study of CD8 T cells in ankylosing spondylitis. CDR1 is SGHKS and CDR2 is YYEKEE in the germline V gene (reference sequence). Germline trimming cut 2 bases from V and 2 bases from J; bases unmatched to any gene: 3. The CDR3 is 14 amino acids. TCRdb reanalysed the 5' RACE reads using MiXCR and keeps one entry per CDR3 protein. Of hundreds of thousands of distinct CDR3 sequences in the sample, 32% are singletons; the top ten hold approximately 4.4%. General study findings and limits: Clones linked to disease were reported to show significant enrichment in matched ankylosing spondylitis synovial fluid.

This clonotype was observed a handful of times. Its antigen is still unknown. Specimen: blood, either unsorted or a sorted T cell fraction (not recorded which). The gene calls are TRBV5-5 and TRBJ1-2; 7 positions agree with TRBD1. The receptor's source is a male donor with ankylosing spondylitis or in good health (not recorded which). CDR3 loop: CASSLLQGNYGYTF. CDR3 DNA sequence: TGTGCCAGCAGCTTACTACAGGGGAACTATGGCTACACCTTC.